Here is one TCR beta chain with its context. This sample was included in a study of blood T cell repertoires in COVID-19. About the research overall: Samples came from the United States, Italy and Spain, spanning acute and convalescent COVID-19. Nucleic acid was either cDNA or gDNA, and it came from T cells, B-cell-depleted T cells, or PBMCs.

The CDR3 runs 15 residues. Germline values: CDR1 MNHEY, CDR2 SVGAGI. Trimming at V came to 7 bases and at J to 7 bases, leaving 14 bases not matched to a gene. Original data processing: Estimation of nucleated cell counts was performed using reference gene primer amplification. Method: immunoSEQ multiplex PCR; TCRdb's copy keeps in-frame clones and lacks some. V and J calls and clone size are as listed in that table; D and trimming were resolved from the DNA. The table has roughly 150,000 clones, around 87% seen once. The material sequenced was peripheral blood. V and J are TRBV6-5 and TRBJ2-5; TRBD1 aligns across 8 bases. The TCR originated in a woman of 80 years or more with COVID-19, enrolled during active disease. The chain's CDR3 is CASKVARTGIGTQYF. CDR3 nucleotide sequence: TGTGCCAGCAAGGTGGCGCGGACAGGGATAGGGACCCAGTACTTC.